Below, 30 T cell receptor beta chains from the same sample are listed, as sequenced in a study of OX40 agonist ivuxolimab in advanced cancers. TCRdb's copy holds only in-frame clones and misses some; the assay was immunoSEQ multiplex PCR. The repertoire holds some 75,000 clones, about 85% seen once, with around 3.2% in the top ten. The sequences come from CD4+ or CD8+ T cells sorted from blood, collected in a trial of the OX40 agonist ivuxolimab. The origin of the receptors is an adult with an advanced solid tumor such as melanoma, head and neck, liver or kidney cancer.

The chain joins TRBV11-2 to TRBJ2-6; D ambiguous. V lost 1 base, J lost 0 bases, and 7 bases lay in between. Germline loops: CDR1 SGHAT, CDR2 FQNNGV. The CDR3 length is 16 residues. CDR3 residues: CASSLGPVSGANVLTF. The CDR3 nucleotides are TGTGCCAGCAGCTTAGGCCCAGTCTCTGGGGCCAACGTCCTGACTTTC.

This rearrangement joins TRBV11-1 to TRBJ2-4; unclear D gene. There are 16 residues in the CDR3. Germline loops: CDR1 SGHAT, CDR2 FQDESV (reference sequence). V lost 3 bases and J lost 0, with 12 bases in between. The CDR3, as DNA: TGTGCCAGCAGCTTCGGGTTAGATCTAGCCAAAAACATTCAGTACTTC. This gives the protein CASSFGLDLAKNIQYF.

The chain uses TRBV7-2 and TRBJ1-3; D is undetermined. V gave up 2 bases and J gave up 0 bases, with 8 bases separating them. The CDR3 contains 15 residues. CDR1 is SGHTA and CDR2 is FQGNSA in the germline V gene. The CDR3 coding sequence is TGTGCCAGCAGCTTAACCGGGAACTCTGGAAACACCATATATTTT. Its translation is CASSLTGNSGNTIYF.

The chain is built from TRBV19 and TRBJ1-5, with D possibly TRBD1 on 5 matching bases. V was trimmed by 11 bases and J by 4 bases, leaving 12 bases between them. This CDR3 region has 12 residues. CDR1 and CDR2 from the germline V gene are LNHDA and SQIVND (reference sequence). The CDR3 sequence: CAGGGGNQPQHF. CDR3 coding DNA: TGTGCCGGAGGTGGGGGGAATCAGCCCCAGCATTTT.

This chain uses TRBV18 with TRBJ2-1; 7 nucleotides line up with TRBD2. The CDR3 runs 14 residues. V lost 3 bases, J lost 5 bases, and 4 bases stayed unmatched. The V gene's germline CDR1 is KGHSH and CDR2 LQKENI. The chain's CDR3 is CASSPGLPNNEQFF. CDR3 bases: TGTGCCAGCTCACCGGGACTACCCAACAATGAGCAGTTCTTC.

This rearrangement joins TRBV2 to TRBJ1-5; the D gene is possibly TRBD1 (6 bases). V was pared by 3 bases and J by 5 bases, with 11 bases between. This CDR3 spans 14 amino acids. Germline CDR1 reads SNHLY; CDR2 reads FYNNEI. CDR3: CASSEEDSYQPQHF. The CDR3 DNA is TGTGCCAGCAGTGAGGAGGACAGCTATCAGCCCCAGCATTTT.

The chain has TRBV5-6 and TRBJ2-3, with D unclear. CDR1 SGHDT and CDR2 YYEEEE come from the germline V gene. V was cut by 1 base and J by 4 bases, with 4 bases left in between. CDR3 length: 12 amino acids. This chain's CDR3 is CASSLWADTQYF. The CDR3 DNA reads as TGTGCCAGCAGCTTGTGGGCAGATACGCAGTATTTT.

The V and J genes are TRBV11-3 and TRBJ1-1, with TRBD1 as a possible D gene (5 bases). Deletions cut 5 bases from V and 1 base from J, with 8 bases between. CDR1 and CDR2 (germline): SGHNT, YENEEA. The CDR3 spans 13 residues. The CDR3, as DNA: TGTGCCAGCAGCCTGGGGCCGAACACTGAAGCTTTCTTT. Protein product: CASSLGPNTEAFF.

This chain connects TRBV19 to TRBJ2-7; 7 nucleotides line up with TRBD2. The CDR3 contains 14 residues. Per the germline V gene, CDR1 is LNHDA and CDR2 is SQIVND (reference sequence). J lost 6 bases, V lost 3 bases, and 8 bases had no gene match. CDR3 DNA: TGTGCCAGTAGTATTAGGGAGGGGAGGGTCGAGCAGTACTTC. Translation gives CASSIREGRVEQYF.

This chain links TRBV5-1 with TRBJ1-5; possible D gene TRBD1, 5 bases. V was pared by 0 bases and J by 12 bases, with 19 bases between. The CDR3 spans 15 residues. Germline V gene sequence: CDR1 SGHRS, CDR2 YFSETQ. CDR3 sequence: CASSLGGTDSRGQHF. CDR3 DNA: TGCGCCAGCAGCTTGGGAGGGACGGACTCTCGGGGCCAGCATTTT.

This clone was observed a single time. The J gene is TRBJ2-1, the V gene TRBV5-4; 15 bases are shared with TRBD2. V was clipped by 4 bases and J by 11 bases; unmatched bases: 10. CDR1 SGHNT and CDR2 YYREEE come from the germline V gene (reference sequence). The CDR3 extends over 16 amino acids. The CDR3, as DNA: TGTGCCAGCAGCATCCCCGGACTAGCGGGAGGGCCGCAGCAGTTCTTC. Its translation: CASSIPGLAGGPQQFF. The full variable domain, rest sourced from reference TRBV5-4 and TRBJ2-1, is ETGVTQSPTHLIKTRGQQVTLRCSSQSGHNTVSWYQQALGQGPQFIFQYYREEENGRGNFPPRFSGLQFPNYSSELNVNALELDDSALYLCASSIPGLAGGPQQFFGPGTRLTVL.

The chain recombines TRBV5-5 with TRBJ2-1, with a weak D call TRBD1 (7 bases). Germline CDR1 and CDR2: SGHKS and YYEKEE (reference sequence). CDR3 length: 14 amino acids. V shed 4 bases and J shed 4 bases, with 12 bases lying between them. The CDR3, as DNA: TGTGCCAGCAGCCGGGGGACAGAATACAATGAGCAGTTCTTC. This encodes CASSRGTEYNEQFF. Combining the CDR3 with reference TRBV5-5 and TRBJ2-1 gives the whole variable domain DAGVTQSPTHLIKTRGQQVTLRCSPISGHKSVSWYQQVLGQGPQFIFQYYEKEERGRGNFPDRFSARQFPNYSSELNVNALLLGDSALYLCASSRGTEYNEQFFGPGTRLTVL.

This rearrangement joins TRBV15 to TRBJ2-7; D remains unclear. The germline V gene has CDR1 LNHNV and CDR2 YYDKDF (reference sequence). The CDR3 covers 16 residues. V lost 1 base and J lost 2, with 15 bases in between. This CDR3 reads CATSRVLGIQTYEQYF. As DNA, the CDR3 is TGTGCCACCAGCAGAGTATTGGGCATACAAACCTACGAGCAGTACTTC.

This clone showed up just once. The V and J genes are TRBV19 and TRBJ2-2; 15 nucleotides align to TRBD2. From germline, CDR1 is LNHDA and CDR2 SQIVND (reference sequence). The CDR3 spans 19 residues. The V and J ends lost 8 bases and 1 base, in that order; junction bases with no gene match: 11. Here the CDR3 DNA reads TGTGCCAGTGATCGAGAGGGACTAGCGGGGGGCAAGAACACCGGGGAGCTGTTTTTT. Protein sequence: CASDREGLAGGKNTGELFF.

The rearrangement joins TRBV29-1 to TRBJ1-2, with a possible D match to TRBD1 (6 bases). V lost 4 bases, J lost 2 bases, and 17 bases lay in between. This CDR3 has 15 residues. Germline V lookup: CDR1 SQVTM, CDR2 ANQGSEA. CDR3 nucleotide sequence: TGCAGCGTTGGTCCCATGGACAGCGTAAACTATGGCTACACCTTC. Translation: CSVGPMDSVNYGYTF.

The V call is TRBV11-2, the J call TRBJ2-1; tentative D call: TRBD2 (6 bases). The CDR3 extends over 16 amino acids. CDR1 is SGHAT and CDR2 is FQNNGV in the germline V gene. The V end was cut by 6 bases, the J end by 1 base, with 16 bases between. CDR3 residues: CASRSSYRGSYNEQFF. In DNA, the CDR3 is TGTGCCAGCAGGTCCTCCTATCGGGGGTCCTACAATGAGCAGTTCTTC.

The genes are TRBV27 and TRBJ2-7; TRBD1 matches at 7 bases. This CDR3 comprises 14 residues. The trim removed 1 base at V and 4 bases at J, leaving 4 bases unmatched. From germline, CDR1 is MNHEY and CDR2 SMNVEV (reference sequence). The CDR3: CASSLLGTVYEQYF. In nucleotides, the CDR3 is TGTGCCAGCAGTTTATTAGGGACAGTTTACGAGCAGTACTTC.

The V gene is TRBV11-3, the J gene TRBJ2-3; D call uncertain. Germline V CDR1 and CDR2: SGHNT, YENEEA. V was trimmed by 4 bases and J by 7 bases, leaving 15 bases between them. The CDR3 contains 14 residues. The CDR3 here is CASSYQGPSNTQYF. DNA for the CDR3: TGTGCCAGCAGCTACCAAGGGCCCTCCAATACGCAGTATTTT.

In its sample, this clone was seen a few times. In nucleotides, the CDR3 is TGTGCCTGGAGTGCCGCTTGGGGGCCCCAGCATTTT. Amino acids: CAWSAAWGPQHF. The rearrangement uses TRBV30 and TRBJ1-5; D is unclear. The V gene's germline CDR1 is GTSNPN and CDR2 SVGIG (reference sequence). CDR3 length: 12 amino acids. Trimming took 1 base from V and 9 from J, leaving 10 bases between them.

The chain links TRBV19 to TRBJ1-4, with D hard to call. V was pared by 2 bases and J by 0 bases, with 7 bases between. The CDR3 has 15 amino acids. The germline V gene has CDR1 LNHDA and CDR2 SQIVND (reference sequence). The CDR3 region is CASSIQGSTNEKLFF. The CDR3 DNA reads TGTGCCAGTAGTATACAAGGATCAACTAATGAAAAACTGTTTTTT.

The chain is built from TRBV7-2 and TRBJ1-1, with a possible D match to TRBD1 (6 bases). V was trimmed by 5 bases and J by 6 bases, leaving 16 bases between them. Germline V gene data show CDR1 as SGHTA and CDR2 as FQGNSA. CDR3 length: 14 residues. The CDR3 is CASSLFTGLAEAFF. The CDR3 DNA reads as TGTGCCAGCAGCCTTTTCACAGGGTTAGCTGAAGCTTTCTTT.

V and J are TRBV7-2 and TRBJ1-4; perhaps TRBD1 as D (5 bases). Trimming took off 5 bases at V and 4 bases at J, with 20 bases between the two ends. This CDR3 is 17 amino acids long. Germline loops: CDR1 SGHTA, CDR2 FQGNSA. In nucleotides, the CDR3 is TGTGCCAGCAGCCCCAGTGGGTATGGGGCCGGTAATGAAAAACTGTTTTTT. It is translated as CASSPSGYGAGNEKLFF. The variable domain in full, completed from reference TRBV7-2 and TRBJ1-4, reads GAGVSQSPSNKVTEKGKDVELRCDPISGHTALYWYRQSLGQGLEFLIYFQGNSAPDKSGLPSDRFSAERTGGSVSTLTIQRTQQEDSAVYLCASSPSGYGAGNEKLFFGSGTQLSVL.

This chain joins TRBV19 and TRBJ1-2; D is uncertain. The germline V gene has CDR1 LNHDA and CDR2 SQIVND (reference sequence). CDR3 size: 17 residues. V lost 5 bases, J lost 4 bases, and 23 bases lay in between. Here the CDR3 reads CASSGPFHGGRSYGYTF. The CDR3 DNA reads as TGTGCCAGTAGTGGTCCATTCCATGGAGGTCGGAGCTATGGCTACACCTTC.

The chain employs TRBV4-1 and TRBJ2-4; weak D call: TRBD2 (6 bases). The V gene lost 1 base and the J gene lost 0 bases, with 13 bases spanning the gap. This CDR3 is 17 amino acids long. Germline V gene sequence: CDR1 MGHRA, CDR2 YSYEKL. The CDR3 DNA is TGCGCCAGCAGCCAAGGGAGGGCCAGCCTAGCCAAAAACATTCAGTACTTC. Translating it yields CASSQGRASLAKNIQYF.

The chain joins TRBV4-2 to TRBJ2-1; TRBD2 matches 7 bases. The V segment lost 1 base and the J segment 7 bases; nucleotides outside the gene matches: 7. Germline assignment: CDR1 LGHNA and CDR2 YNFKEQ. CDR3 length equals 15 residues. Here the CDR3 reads CASSQVASGLNEQFF. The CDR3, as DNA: TGTGCCAGCAGCCAAGTCGCTAGCGGCCTTAATGAGCAGTTCTTC.

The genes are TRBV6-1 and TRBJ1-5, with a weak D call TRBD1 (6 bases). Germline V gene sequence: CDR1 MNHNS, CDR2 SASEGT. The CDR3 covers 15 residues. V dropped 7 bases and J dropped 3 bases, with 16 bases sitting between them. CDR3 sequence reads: CASIGGDRNNQPQHF. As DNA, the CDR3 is TGTGCCAGCATTGGGGGTGACAGGAACAATCAGCCCCAGCATTTT.

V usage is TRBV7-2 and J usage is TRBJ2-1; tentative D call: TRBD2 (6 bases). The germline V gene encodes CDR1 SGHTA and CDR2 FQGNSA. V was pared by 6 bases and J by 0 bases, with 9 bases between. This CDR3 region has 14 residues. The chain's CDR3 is CASRTAGSYNEQFF. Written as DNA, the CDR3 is TGTGCCAGCAGGACAGCGGGCTCCTACAATGAGCAGTTCTTC. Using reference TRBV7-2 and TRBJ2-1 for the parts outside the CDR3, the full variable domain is GAGVSQSPSNKVTEKGKDVELRCDPISGHTALYWYRQSLGQGLEFLIYFQGNSAPDKSGLPSDRFSAERTGGSVSTLTIQRTQQEDSAVYLCASRTAGSYNEQFFGPGTRLTVL.

The CDR3 sequence: CASSLVGTQNSPLHF. The DNA of the CDR3 is TGTGCCAGCAGCCTAGTGGGCACCCAAAATTCACCCCTCCACTTT. The V and J genes are TRBV7-3 and TRBJ1-6; D gene unclear. Germline-derived CDR1 and CDR2 are SGHTA and FQGTGA. V was cut by 5 bases and J by 7 bases, with 15 bases left in between. The CDR3 totals 15 residues.

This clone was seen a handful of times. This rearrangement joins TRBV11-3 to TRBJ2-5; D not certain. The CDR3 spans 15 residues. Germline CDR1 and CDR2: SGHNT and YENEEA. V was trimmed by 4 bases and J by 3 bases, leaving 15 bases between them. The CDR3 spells CASSSFLASEETQYF. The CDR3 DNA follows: TGTGCCAGCAGCTCGTTCCTCGCGTCGGAAGAGACCCAGTACTTC.

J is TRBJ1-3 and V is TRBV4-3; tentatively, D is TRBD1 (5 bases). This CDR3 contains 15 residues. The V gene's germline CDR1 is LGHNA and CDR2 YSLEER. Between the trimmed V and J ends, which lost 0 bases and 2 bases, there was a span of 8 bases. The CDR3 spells CASSQDRDPGNTIYF. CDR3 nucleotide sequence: TGCGCCAGCAGCCAAGATAGGGACCCTGGAAACACCATATATTTT.